Below, 20 T cell receptor beta chains from the same sample are listed, as sequenced in a study of shared clonotypes between healthy human individuals. Data came from immunoSEQ multiplex PCR; TCRdb stores just in-frame clones and leaves some out. The sample lists a few hundred thousand clones, around 86% seen once, with 16% in the top ten. The sequenced sample consisted of memory CD8+ T cells sorted from blood. Indicated subset: CD45RO+ cells pooled with CCR7-negative TemRA cells. The receptor set was obtained from a young man in good health.

The rearrangement joins TRBV4-1 to TRBJ1-5; 7 nucleotides align to TRBD1. The V gene end was trimmed by 2 bases and the J gene end by 5 bases; junction bases not matched to a gene: 3. The length of the CDR3 is 14 residues. Germline lookup yields CDR1 MGHRA and CDR2 YSYEKL. Here the CDR3 DNA reads TGCGCCAGCAGCCAATGGGACAGAGATCAGCCCCAGCATTTT. The encoded protein is CASSQWDRDQPQHF.

The CDR3 region is CASSLGRGWPGETQYF. In DNA, the CDR3 is TGTGCCAGCAGCTTGGGCAGGGGGTGGCCGGGAGAGACCCAGTACTTC. The V call is TRBV7-2, the J call TRBJ2-5; 7 positions agree with TRBD1. The CDR3 covers 16 residues. In germline, CDR1 is SGHTA, CDR2 FQGNSA. Unmatched junction bases numbered 11, after V lost 3 bases and J lost 4 bases.

This chain links TRBV9 with TRBJ2-3; 9 positions match TRBD2. V trimming: 0 bases; J trimming: 6 bases; junction bases outside the gene matches: 11. CDR3 length: 17 amino acids. CDR1 SGDLS and CDR2 YYNGEE come from the germline V gene. The CDR3 here is CASSVGLAGSSVDTQYF. CDR3 in DNA: TGTGCCAGCAGCGTAGGGCTAGCGGGGTCATCGGTGGATACGCAGTATTTT.

The chain has TRBV6-1 and TRBJ1-4; D is undetermined. Germline lookup yields CDR1 MNHNS and CDR2 SASEGT. Trimming pared 2 bases from V and 14 bases from J, leaving 21 bases between. The CDR3 is made up of 15 amino acids. CDR3 protein: CASSESVGLGARLFF. In DNA, the CDR3 is TGTGCCAGCAGTGAATCTGTCGGGCTTGGCGCAAGGCTGTTTTTT.

V usage is TRBV4-1 and J usage is TRBJ1-2; tentatively, D is TRBD1 (5 bases). The CDR3 has 18 amino acids. V lost 4 bases and J lost 3, with 24 bases in between. Germline V gene sequence: CDR1 MGHRA, CDR2 YSYEKL. In DNA form, the CDR3 reads TGCGCCAGCAGCCCAGTACCGGGACGTCGCGGGCCCTACTATGGCTACACCTTC. Translation: CASSPVPGRRGPYYGYTF.

The chain joins TRBV14 to TRBJ2-1; tentative D call: TRBD2 (6 bases). Germline loops: CDR1 SGHDN, CDR2 FVKESK. The germline V and J ends were trimmed by 4 bases and 1 base, with 11 bases remaining between them. The length of the CDR3 is 15 residues. The CDR3, as DNA: TGTGCCAGCAGCCTCCCTAGCGCTTCCTACAATGAGCAGTTCTTC. Its translation: CASSLPSASYNEQFF.

The V gene is TRBV2, the J gene TRBJ2-1, with TRBD2 as a possible D gene (5 bases). The germline V gene has CDR1 SNHLY and CDR2 FYNNEI. This CDR3 has 12 residues. V was shortened by 7 bases and J by 3 bases, with 7 bases between the two germline ends. CDR3 region: CASTGLYNEQFF. The DNA for the CDR3 is TGTGCCAGCACCGGACTCTACAATGAGCAGTTCTTC.

The CDR3 protein is CASSEGRGQPQHF. CDR3 nucleotides: TGTGCCAGCAGTGAGGGAAGGGGACAGCCCCAGCATTTT. The chain combines TRBV2 with TRBJ1-5; D may be TRBD1 (5 bases). The CDR3 runs to 13 residues. Trimming pared 3 bases from V and 7 bases from J, leaving 10 bases between. Germline loops: CDR1 SNHLY, CDR2 FYNNEI.

The chain recombines TRBV7-2 with TRBJ2-7; D is ambiguous. V was trimmed by 6 bases and J by 3 bases, leaving 18 bases between them. Per the germline V gene, CDR1 is SGHTA and CDR2 is FQGNSA. The CDR3 extends over 15 amino acids. The CDR3 region has the DNA TGTGCCAGCAGTCATGAGCCACTCTTTTTCTACGAGCAGTACTTC. This gives the protein CASSHEPLFFYEQYF. The full variable domain, completed using reference TRBV7-2 and TRBJ2-7, is GAGVSQSPSNKVTEKGKDVELRCDPISGHTALYWYRQSLGQGLEFLIYFQGNSAPDKSGLPSDRFSAERTGGSVSTLTIQRTQQEDSAVYLCASSHEPLFFYEQYFGPGTRLTVT.

The V call is TRBV6-5, the J call TRBJ2-7; perhaps TRBD1 as D (5 bases). The V end lost 2 bases, the J end lost 5 bases, and 13 bases lay between the germline ends. Germline loops: CDR1 MNHEY, CDR2 SVGAGI. There are 14 residues in the CDR3. DNA for the CDR3: TGTGCCAGCAGTTACGGTTGGGGCTTCCACGAGCAGTACTTC. It codes for CASSYGWGFHEQYF.

The CDR3 bases are TGCGCCAGCAGCCTGCCGTTTCGTACCCTGACTCCGTCCTACAATGAGCAGTTCTTC. This encodes CASSLPFRTLTPSYNEQFF. This sequence joins TRBV4-1 and TRBJ2-1, with unresolved D. The V gene lost 4 bases and the J gene lost 1 base, with 23 bases spanning the gap. The length of the CDR3 is 19 residues. The germline CDR1 and CDR2 sequences are MGHRA and YSYEKL.

In its sample, this clone was seen once. The chain is built from TRBV6-5 and TRBJ2-7, with D unclear. V shed 0 bases and J shed 6 bases, with 9 bases lying between them. This CDR3 contains 13 residues. CDR1 is MNHEY and CDR2 is SVGAGI in the germline V gene. The CDR3 loop is CASSYSRMAEQYF. The CDR3 region has the DNA TGTGCCAGCAGTTACTCGAGAATGGCCGAGCAGTACTTC.

V gene TRBV9 combines with J gene TRBJ1-2; D remains unclear. From germline, CDR1 is SGDLS and CDR2 YYNGEE. The CDR3 length is 15 residues. Trimming took 0 bases from V and 0 from J, leaving 9 bases between them. CDR3: CASSVGGAPNYGYTF. In DNA form, the CDR3 reads TGTGCCAGCAGCGTAGGGGGAGCTCCTAACTATGGCTACACCTTC.

The chain's CDR3 is CASSRLEWRNSGANVLTF. The CDR3 bases are TGTGCCAGCAGCCGACTAGAATGGCGAAACTCTGGGGCCAACGTCCTGACTTTC. The chain employs TRBV5-5 and TRBJ2-6; D might be TRBD2 (6 bases). With 4 bases removed from V and 0 bases from J, the gap between germline ends came to 17 bases. The CDR3 has 18 amino acids. Germline V lookup: CDR1 SGHKS, CDR2 YYEKEE (reference sequence).

The chain uses TRBV11-2 and TRBJ1-3; TRBD1 might be the D (6 bases). CDR1 and CDR2 from the germline V gene are SGHAT and FQNNGV. V was shortened by 1 base and J by 4 bases, with 11 bases between the two germline ends. This CDR3 region has 15 residues. The DNA for the CDR3 is TGTGCCAGCAGCTTAGGAACAGGGATCGGAAACACCATATATTTT. Its protein product is CASSLGTGIGNTIYF.

Notes on this clone: In the same sample, other DNA sequences code for this CDR3. CDR3 sequence: CASSVGSGSTDTQYF. Written as DNA, the CDR3 is TGTGCCAGCAGCGTAGGTTCAGGTTCCACAGATACGCAGTATTTT. The gene calls are TRBV9 and TRBJ2-3; D not certain. V was cut by 0 bases and J by 2 bases, with 10 bases left in between. The germline V gene encodes CDR1 SGDLS and CDR2 YYNGEE. There are 15 residues in the CDR3.

This chain links TRBV5-6 with TRBJ2-5; 11 nucleotides match TRBD2. The germline V gene encodes CDR1 SGHDT and CDR2 YYEEEE. Germline trimming cut 0 bases from V and 4 bases from J; bases unmatched to any gene: 11. The CDR3 sequence is 18 residues long. CDR3 in DNA: TGTGCCAGCAGCTTGGTTGTCGCTAGCGGGGGGACGGTAGAGACCCAGTACTTC. It yields the protein CASSLVVASGGTVETQYF.

In this sample, this clone turned up once. V gene TRBV6-5 combines with J gene TRBJ1-1; possible D gene TRBD1, 6 bases. Per germline, CDR1 MNHEY and CDR2 SVGAGI. The V gene lost 4 bases and the J gene lost 8 bases, with 23 bases spanning the gap. The CDR3 length is 16 residues. CDR3 DNA sequence: TGTGCCAGCAGTTTCCTCACGGAGGGCAGGGGCGAGGAAGCTTTCTTT. This gives the protein CASSFLTEGRGEEAFF.

V usage is TRBV7-6 and J usage is TRBJ2-5, with 9 bases matching TRBD2. CDR3 length: 16 residues. The J segment lost 5 bases and the V segment lost 5 bases, leaving 12 bases of the junction unmatched. Germline CDR1 reads SGHVS; CDR2 reads FNYEAQ. CDR3 in DNA: TGTGCCAGCAGCCCGCTGACTAGCGGTTGTTTGGAGACCCAGTACTTC. The encoded protein is CASSPLTSGCLETQYF.

The rearrangement links TRBV6-5 to TRBJ1-5; 8 bases align to TRBD1. This CDR3 is 15 amino acids long. Germline V gene data show CDR1 as MNHEY and CDR2 as SVGAGI. Germline trimming cut 4 bases from V and 8 bases from J; bases unmatched to any gene: 10. CDR3: CASSSAGGSGEPQHF. For the CDR3, the DNA is TGTGCCAGCAGTTCTGCAGGGGGCTCGGGAGAGCCCCAGCATTTT.